This passage covers 29 T cell receptor beta chains from one sample sequenced in a study of blood T cell repertoires in COVID-19. Measured with immunoSEQ multiplex PCR; TCRdb has only the in-frame clones, and not every one. The table includes some 380,000 clones, 70% to 90% detected once. The sample taken for sequencing was PBMCs or T cells enriched from blood (not recorded which). These receptors all come from a woman in her thirties or forties with acute COVID-19.

The gene calls are TRBV12-5 and TRBJ2-5, with 8 bases that match TRBD1. Germline V CDR1 and CDR2: LGHNT, FRNRAP. The CDR3 covers 14 residues. With 7 bases clipped from V and 3 bases from J, the junction kept 7 bases outside the gene matches. As DNA, the CDR3 is TGTGCTAGTGCCCCTCCGGACAGGGAAGAGACCCAGTACTTC. As protein: CASAPPDREETQYF.

CDR3 nucleotide sequence: TGTGCCAGCAGCCCCGACATTTCCTACGAGCAGTACTTC. This codes for CASSPDISYEQYF. This chain connects TRBV7-8 to TRBJ2-7; no reliable D call. This CDR3 has 13 residues. Trimming took 5 bases from V and 1 from J, leaving 9 bases between them. Germline V CDR1 and CDR2: SGHVS, FQNEAQ. The variable domain in full, with the rest retrieved from reference TRBV7-8 and TRBJ2-7, is GAGVSQSPRYKVAKRGQDVALRCDPISGHVSLFWYQQALGQGPEFLTYFQNEAQLDKSGLPSDRFFAERPEGSVSTLKIQRTQQEDSAVYLCASSPDISYEQYFGPGTRLTVT.

This clone was counted between two and nine times. In the same sample, other DNA sequences code for this CDR3. This chain links TRBV5-8 with TRBJ1-1; D may be TRBD1 (5 bases). With 4 bases removed from V and 2 bases from J, the gap between germline ends came to 9 bases. CDR3 length: 13 amino acids. Germline V gene sequence: CDR1 SGHTS, CDR2 YDEGEE. For the CDR3, the DNA is TGTGCCAGCAGCCGAGACAGAAACACTGAAGCTTTCTTT. Its translation: CASSRDRNTEAFF.

The V call is TRBV6-5, the J call TRBJ1-4, with TRBD1 matching 7 bases. V trimming: 6 bases; J trimming: 2 bases; junction bases outside the gene matches: 6. Looked up from germline, CDR1 is MNHEY and CDR2 is SVGAGI. The CDR3 loop spans 15 amino acids. The CDR3 reads CASSANRGTNEKLFF. The CDR3 coding sequence is TGTGCCAGCAGCGCCAACAGGGGTACTAATGAAAAACTGTTTTTT.

The chain links TRBV5-1 to TRBJ1-1; the D is unclear. The CDR3 covers 14 residues. The germline gives CDR1 SGHRS, CDR2 YFSETQ. V was clipped by 4 bases and J by 1 base, with 11 bases between them. Here the CDR3 DNA reads TGCGCCAGCAGCCCCGACGGGTCGAACACTGAAGCTTTCTTT. Its protein is CASSPDGSNTEAFF.

The chain employs TRBV5-1 and TRBJ1-2, with D perhaps TRBD1 (6 bases). The CDR3 loop spans 11 amino acids. The germline V gene has CDR1 SGHRS and CDR2 YFSETQ. Trimming left V 4 bases short and J 8 bases short, with 9 bases between. This CDR3 is CASSADRGYTF. The DNA for the CDR3 is TGCGCCAGCAGCGCCGACAGGGGCTACACCTTC.

This chain links TRBV7-8 with TRBJ1-1; perhaps TRBD1 as D (6 bases). V lost 7 bases to trimming and J lost 3 bases, with 21 bases between them. Germline V gene data show CDR1 as SGHVS and CDR2 as FQNEAQ. The CDR3 totals 16 residues. For the CDR3, the DNA is TGTGCCAGCAACAATAAGCGACAGGCGCCATACACTGAAGCTTTCTTT. Residues: CASNNKRQAPYTEAFF.

This clone was seen a single time. This chain connects TRBV2 to TRBJ2-2; D gene uncertain. V was clipped by 4 bases and J by 7 bases, with 10 bases between them. From germline, CDR1 is SNHLY and CDR2 FYNNEI. The CDR3 sequence is 13 residues long. DNA for the CDR3: TGTGCCAGCAGTGCTTTAGGAGTCGGGGAGCTGTTTTTT. It is translated as CASSALGVGELFF.

This rearrangement joins TRBV5-8 to TRBJ2-3, with 7 bases aligning to TRBD2. Trimming cost V 3 bases and J 0 bases; bases outside gene matches: 7. The CDR3 is 16 amino acids. The germline V gene encodes CDR1 SGHTS and CDR2 YDEGEE. CDR3 loop: CASSSIGGVSTDTQYF. CDR3 coding DNA: TGTGCCAGCAGCTCGATTGGGGGGGTAAGCACAGATACGCAGTATTTT.

The chain links TRBV5-6 to TRBJ1-4; no clear D. With 0 bases removed from V and 8 bases from J, the gap between germline ends came to 11 bases. The CDR3 contains 14 residues. Germline CDR1 is SGHDT and CDR2 is YYEEEE. The CDR3 reads CASSLAGLREKLFF. The CDR3 nucleotides read TGTGCCAGCAGCTTGGCTGGACTAAGGGAAAAACTGTTTTTT. The whole variable domain, filled in from reference TRBV5-6 and TRBJ1-4, reads DAGVTQSPTHLIKTRGQQVTLRCSPKSGHDTVSWYQQALGQGPQFIFQYYEEEERQRGNFPDRFSGHQFPNYSSELNVNALLLGDSALYLCASSLAGLREKLFFGSGTQLSVL.

The chain employs TRBV7-6 and TRBJ2-3; D gene unclear. CDR1 and CDR2 (germline): SGHVS, FNYEAQ. This CDR3 is built from 12 residues. V was cut by 1 base and J by 6 bases, with 5 bases left in between. This CDR3 is CASSLGVDTQYF. The CDR3 DNA is TGTGCCAGCAGCTTAGGCGTGGATACGCAGTATTTT.

The V and J genes are TRBV2 and TRBJ2-7; possibly TRBD2 for D (6 bases). The CDR3 totals 16 residues. Trimming took 2 bases from V and 2 from J, leaving 16 bases between them. The germline gives CDR1 SNHLY, CDR2 FYNNEI. CDR3 nucleotides: TGTGCCAGCAGTGAATCATGGGTAGCGGCCCCCTACGAGCAGTACTTC. Its protein is CASSESWVAAPYEQYF.

The CDR3 loop reads CASSRRTSGGPRNEQFF. CDR3 in DNA: TGTGCCAGCAGCCGAAGGACTAGCGGGGGGCCACGGAATGAGCAGTTCTTC. This chain uses TRBV7-8 with TRBJ2-1, with 14 bases fitting TRBD2. Trimming cost V 5 bases and J 7 bases; bases outside gene matches: 10. This CDR3 region has 17 residues. Germline CDR1 SGHVS, CDR2 FQNEAQ.

This chain connects TRBV5-8 to TRBJ1-2; 12 bases are shared with TRBD1. With V trimmed by 2 bases and J by 7 bases, 6 bases remained unmatched. The CDR3 contains 15 residues. The germline gives CDR1 SGHTS, CDR2 YDEGEE. CDR3 residues: CASSFQGQGASGYTF. CDR3 coding DNA: TGTGCCAGCAGCTTCCAGGGACAGGGGGCGAGTGGCTACACCTTC.

The J gene is TRBJ1-3, the V gene TRBV5-6; D is perhaps TRBD1 (5 bases). V lost 0 bases and J 3 bases, leaving 10 bases between the germline ends. Germline V gene data show CDR1 as SGHDT and CDR2 as YYEEEE. The CDR3 sequence is 15 residues long. The CDR3: CASSLGQTYGNTIYF. CDR3 sequence (DNA): TGTGCCAGCAGCTTGGGACAGACGTATGGAAACACCATATATTTT.

The chain has TRBV14 and TRBJ1-1; TRBD1 aligns across 10 bases. CDR1 is SGHDN, CDR2 FVKESK, per germline. This CDR3 has 15 amino acids. V dropped 4 bases and J dropped 5; count of bases not matched to a gene: 7. CDR3 sequence (DNA): TGTGCCAGCAGCCGACAGGGGGCTAGTGGGACTGAAGCTTTCTTT. It codes for CASSRQGASGTEAFF. The full variable domain, completed using reference TRBV14 and TRBJ1-1, is EAGVTQFPSHSVIEKGQTVTLRCDPISGHDNLYWYRRVMGKEIKFLLHFVKESKQDESGMPNNRFLAERTGGTYSTLKVQPAELEDSGVYFCASSRQGASGTEAFFGQGTRLTVV.

The gene calls are TRBV7-2 and TRBJ2-7; the D gene is possibly TRBD2 (6 bases). The CDR3 extends over 15 amino acids. V shed 1 base and J shed 0 bases, with 10 bases lying between them. Germline lookup yields CDR1 SGHTA and CDR2 FQGNSA. The CDR3 here is CASSLGGGLSYEQYF. The CDR3 coding sequence is TGTGCCAGCAGCTTAGGTGGGGGACTCTCCTACGAGCAGTACTTC.

The chain couples TRBV30 to TRBJ2-1; the match to TRBD2 covers 13 bases. V lost 1 base and J lost 0; bases outside the gene matches: 6. Germline V gene lookup returns CDR1 GTSNPN and CDR2 SVGIG (reference sequence). The CDR3 consists of 18 residues. The CDR3 DNA reads as TGTGCCTGGAGTGATGGACTAGCGGGGGAGAGCTCCTACAATGAGCAGTTCTTC. It specifies CAWSDGLAGESSYNEQFF.

The chain has TRBV19 and TRBJ2-1; 10 positions match TRBD2. The CDR3 has 18 amino acids. Losses at the gene ends were 4 bases for V and 3 bases for J; bases not matched to a gene: 12. CDR1 LNHDA and CDR2 SQIVND come from the germline V gene (reference sequence). The CDR3 protein is CASSTPWASGGNYNEQFF. CDR3 DNA sequence: TGTGCCAGTAGTACCCCCTGGGCTAGCGGGGGAAACTACAATGAGCAGTTCTTC.

The table lists this clone with a count of one. The rearrangement uses TRBV2 and TRBJ1-5, with TRBD1 as a possible D gene (5 bases). V dropped 1 base and J dropped 0 bases, with 7 bases sitting between them. The CDR3 totals 15 residues. Germline V lookup: CDR1 SNHLY, CDR2 FYNNEI. The CDR3 is CASSEETASNQPQHF. CDR3 bases: TGTGCCAGCAGTGAAGAGACAGCTAGCAATCAGCCCCAGCATTTT.

The chain carries TRBV20-1 and TRBJ1-2, with no clear D. This CDR3 is 11 amino acids long. Germline CDR1 reads DFQATT; CDR2 reads SNEGSKA (reference sequence). CDR3 sequence: CRAVVHYGYTF. In DNA, the CDR3 is TGCAGAGCCGTTGTGCACTATGGCTACACCTTC.

About this clone: This specimen includes other DNA sequences encoding the same CDR3. The chain joins TRBV12-3 or TRBV12-4 to TRBJ1-1; TRBD1 agrees at 7 bases. The CDR3 spans 13 residues. V trimming: 3 bases; J trimming: 5 bases; junction bases outside the gene matches: 3. Here the CDR3 DNA reads TGTGCCAGCAGTTTGACAGGGAGAACTGAAGCTTTCTTT. Translation gives CASSLTGRTEAFF.

The chain employs TRBV5-1 and TRBJ2-5, with D unclear. CDR3 size: 12 residues. V was trimmed by 2 bases and J by 3 bases, leaving 5 bases between them. Germline CDR1 and CDR2: SGHRS and YFSETQ. The CDR3 loop reads CASSFSKETQYF. CDR3 sequence (DNA): TGCGCCAGCAGCTTCAGTAAAGAGACCCAGTACTTC.

V is TRBV3-1 (or the pseudogene TRBV3-2) and J is TRBJ1-2; tentative D call: TRBD1 (6 bases). The CDR3 runs to 13 residues. Trimming shortened V by 6 bases and J by 3 bases, and 11 bases separated the two germline ends. Germline V gives CDR1 LGHDT, CDR2 YNNKEL (reference sequence). CDR3 protein: CASRHRDHYGYTF. CDR3 bases: TGTGCCAGCAGACACAGGGATCACTATGGCTACACCTTC.

The chain employs TRBV20-1 and TRBJ1-2; D not resolved. CDR3 length equals 10 residues. V lost 3 bases and J 3 bases, leaving 2 bases between the germline ends. Per the germline V gene, CDR1 is DFQATT and CDR2 is SNEGSKA (reference sequence). CDR3 region: CSASDYGYTF. In nucleotides, the CDR3 is TGCAGTGCTAGCGACTATGGCTACACCTTC.

This chain joins TRBV7-6 and TRBJ2-3; D unclear. Germline V gene sequence: CDR1 SGHVS, CDR2 FNYEAQ. CDR3 length: 15 residues. V gave up 7 bases and J gave up 1 base, with 15 bases separating them. CDR3 region: CASTLEVRGTDTQYF. The CDR3 nucleotides read TGTGCCAGCACCCTTGAGGTGCGTGGCACAGATACGCAGTATTTT.

The chain uses TRBV7-2 and TRBJ1-6; 8 bases fit TRBD1. Germline CDR1 reads SGHTA; CDR2 reads FQGNSA. Losses at the gene ends were 1 base for V and 5 bases for J; bases not matched to a gene: 4. The length of the CDR3 is 16 residues. The CDR3 is CASSLGGQVHNSPLHF. The CDR3 bases are TGTGCCAGCAGCTTAGGGGGACAGGTCCATAATTCACCCCTCCACTTT.

V gene TRBV19 combines with J gene TRBJ1-6; TRBD1 is a possible D gene (6 bases). V dropped 7 bases and J dropped 8 bases, with 21 bases sitting between them. Per germline, CDR1 LNHDA and CDR2 SQIVND (reference sequence). CDR3 length equals 16 residues. CDR3 protein: CASTLGRGKGDSPLHF. CDR3 in DNA: TGTGCCAGTACCTTAGGTAGGGGGAAAGGAGATTCACCCCTCCACTTT.

The V and J genes are TRBV2 and TRBJ1-1, with 7 bases fitting TRBD1. CDR1 and CDR2 from the germline V gene are SNHLY and FYNNEI. The CDR3 extends over 16 amino acids. The junction had 13 bases not matched to a gene; V was cut back by 6 bases and J by 3 bases. The chain's CDR3 is CASRKDRIKGDTEAFF. The CDR3 DNA is TGTGCCAGCAGGAAGGACAGGATAAAGGGGGACACTGAAGCTTTCTTT.